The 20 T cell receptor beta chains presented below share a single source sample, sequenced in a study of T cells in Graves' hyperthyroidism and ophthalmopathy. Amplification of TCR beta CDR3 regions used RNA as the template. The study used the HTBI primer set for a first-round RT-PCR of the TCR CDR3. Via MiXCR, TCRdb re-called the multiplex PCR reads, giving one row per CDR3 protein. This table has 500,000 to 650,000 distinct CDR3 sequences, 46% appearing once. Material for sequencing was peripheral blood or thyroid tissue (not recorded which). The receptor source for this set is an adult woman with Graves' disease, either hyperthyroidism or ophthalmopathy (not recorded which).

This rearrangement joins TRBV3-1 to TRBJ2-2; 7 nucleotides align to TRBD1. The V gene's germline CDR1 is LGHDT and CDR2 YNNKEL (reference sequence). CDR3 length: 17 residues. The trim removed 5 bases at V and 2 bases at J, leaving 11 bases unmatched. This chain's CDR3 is CASSSQTGPTNTGELFF. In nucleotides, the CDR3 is TGTGCCAGCAGCTCCCAGACAGGGCCAACCAACACCGGGGAGCTGTTTTTT.

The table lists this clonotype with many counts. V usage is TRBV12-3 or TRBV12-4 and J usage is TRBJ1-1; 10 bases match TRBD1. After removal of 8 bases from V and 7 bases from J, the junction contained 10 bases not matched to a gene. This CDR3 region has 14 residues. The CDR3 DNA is TGTGCCAGCCGCTCAGACAGGGGGCAAATTGAAGCTTTCTTT. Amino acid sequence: CASRSDRGQIEAFF.

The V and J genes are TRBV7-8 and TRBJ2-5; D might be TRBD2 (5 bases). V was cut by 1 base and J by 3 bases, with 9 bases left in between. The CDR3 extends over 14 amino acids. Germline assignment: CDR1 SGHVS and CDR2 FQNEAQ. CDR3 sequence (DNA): TGTGCCAGCAGCTTAGGGACTGTGAAAGAGACCCAGTACTTC. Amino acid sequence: CASSLGTVKETQYF.

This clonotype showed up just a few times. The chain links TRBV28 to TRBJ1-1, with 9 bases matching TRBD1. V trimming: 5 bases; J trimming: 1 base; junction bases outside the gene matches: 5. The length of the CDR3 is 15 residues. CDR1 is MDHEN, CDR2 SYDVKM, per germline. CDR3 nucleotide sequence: TGTGCCAGCAGTCACTCGGGACAGGGGAACACTGAAGCTTTCTTT. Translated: CASSHSGQGNTEAFF. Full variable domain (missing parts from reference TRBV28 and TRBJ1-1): DVKVTQSSRYLVKRTGEKVFLECVQDMDHENMFWYRQDPGLGLRLIYFSYDVKMKEKGDIPEGYSVSREKKERFSLILESASTNQTSMYLCASSHSGQGNTEAFFGQGTRLTVV.

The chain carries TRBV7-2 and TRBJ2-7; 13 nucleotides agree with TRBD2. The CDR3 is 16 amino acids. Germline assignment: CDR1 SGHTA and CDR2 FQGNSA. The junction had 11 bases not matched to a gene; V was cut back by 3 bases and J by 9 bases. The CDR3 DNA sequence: TGTGCCAGCAGCTTTCGACTAGCGGGAGGTCCTCCGGGGCAGTACTTC. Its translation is CASSFRLAGGPPGQYF.

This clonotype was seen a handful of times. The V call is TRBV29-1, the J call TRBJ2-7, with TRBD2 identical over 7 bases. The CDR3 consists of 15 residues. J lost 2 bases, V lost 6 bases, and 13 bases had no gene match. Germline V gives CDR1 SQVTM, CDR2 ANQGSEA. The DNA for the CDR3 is TGCAGCGTGGAGGGTAAAAGCGGGACGCCCTACGAGCAGTACTTC. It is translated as CSVEGKSGTPYEQYF.

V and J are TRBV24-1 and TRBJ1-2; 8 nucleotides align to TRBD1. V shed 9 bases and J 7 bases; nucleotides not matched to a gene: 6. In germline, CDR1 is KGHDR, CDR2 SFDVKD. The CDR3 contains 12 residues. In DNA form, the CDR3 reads TGTGCCACCTCGCAGGGGGCCGGTGGCTACACCTTC. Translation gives CATSQGAGGYTF.

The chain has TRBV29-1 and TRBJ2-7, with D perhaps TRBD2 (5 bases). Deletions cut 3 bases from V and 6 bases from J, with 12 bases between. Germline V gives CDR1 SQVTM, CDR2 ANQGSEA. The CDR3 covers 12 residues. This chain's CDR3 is CSVESSAGEQYF. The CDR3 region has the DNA TGCAGCGTTGAGAGTAGCGCCGGCGAGCAGTACTTC.

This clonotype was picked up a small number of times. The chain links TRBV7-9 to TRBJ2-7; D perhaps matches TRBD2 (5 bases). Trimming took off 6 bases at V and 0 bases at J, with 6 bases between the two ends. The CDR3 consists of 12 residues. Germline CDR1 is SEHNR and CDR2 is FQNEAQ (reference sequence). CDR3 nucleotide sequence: TGTGCCAGCAGGGAGGACTCCTACGAGCAGTACTTC. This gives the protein CASREDSYEQYF.

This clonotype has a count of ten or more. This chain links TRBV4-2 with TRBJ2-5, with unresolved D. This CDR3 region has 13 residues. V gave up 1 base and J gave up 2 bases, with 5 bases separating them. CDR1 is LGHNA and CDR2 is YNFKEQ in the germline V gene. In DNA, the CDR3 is TGTGCCAGCAGCCAAGGGCAGCAAGAGACCCAGTACTTC. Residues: CASSQGQQETQYF.

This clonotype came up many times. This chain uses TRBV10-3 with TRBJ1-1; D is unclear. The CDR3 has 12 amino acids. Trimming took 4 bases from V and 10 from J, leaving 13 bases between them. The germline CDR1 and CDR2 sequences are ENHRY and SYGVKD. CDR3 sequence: CAISGEQYRAFF. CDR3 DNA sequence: TGTGCCATCAGTGGGGAGCAGTATCGAGCTTTCTTT.

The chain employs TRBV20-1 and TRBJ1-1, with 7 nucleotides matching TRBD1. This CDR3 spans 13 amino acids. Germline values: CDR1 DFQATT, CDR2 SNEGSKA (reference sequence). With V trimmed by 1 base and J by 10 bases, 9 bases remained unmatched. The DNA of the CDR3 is TGCAGTGCTAGAGGAGGGGGCAGGCTGGGAGCTTTCTTT. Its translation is CSARGGGRLGAFF.

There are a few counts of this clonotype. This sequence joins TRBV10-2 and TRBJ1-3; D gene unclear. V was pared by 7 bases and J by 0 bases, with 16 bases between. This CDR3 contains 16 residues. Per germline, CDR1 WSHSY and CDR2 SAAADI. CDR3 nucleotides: TGCGCCAGCATGTCTCGGGGTAGGCTCTCTGGAAACACCATATATTTT. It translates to CASMSRGRLSGNTIYF.

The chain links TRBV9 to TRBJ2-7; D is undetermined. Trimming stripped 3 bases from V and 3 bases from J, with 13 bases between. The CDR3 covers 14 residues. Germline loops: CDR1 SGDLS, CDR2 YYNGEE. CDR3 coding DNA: TGTGCCAGCAGCGCGACCCCAAAAAGCTACGAGCAGTACTTC. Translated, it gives CASSATPKSYEQYF.

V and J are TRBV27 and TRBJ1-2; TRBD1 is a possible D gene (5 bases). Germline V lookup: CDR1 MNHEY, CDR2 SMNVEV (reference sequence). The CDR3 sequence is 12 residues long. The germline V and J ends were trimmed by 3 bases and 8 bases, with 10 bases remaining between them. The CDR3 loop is CASSLAGKGYTF. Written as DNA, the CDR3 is TGTGCCAGCAGTTTGGCAGGGAAAGGCTACACCTTC.

The CDR3 is CASTYGGDNEKLFF. In DNA form, the CDR3 reads TGTGCCAGTACCTACGGGGGGGATAATGAAAAACTGTTTTTT. The chain is built from TRBV9 and TRBJ1-4; perhaps TRBD1 as D (5 bases). Trimming removed 8 bases at V and 4 bases at J, with 15 bases between. Germline loops: CDR1 SGDLS, CDR2 YYNGEE. This CDR3 has 14 residues. The full variable domain, rest sourced from reference TRBV9 and TRBJ1-4, is DSGVTQTPKHLITATGQRVTLRCSPRSGDLSVYWYQQSLDQGLQFLIQYYNGEERAKGNILERFSAQQFPDLHSELNLSSLELGDSALYFCASTYGGDNEKLFFGSGTQLSVL.

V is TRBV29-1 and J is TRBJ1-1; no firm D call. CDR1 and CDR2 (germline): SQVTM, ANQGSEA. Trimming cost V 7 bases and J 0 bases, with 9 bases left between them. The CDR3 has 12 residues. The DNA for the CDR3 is TGCAGCGCTAATTGGGTGAACACTGAAGCTTTCTTT. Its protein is CSANWVNTEAFF.

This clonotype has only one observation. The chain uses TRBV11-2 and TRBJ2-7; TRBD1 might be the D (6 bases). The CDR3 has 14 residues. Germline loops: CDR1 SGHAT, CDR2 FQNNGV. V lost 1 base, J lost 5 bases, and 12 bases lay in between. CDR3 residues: CASSLVDGTHEQYF. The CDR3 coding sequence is TGTGCCAGCAGCTTAGTCGACGGGACACACGAGCAGTACTTC.

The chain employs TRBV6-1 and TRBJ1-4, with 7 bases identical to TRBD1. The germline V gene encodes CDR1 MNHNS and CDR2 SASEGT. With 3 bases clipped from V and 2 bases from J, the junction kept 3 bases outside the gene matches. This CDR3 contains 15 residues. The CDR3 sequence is CASSDTTGTNEKLFF. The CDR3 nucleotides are TGTGCCAGCAGTGATACGACAGGGACTAATGAAAAACTGTTTTTT.

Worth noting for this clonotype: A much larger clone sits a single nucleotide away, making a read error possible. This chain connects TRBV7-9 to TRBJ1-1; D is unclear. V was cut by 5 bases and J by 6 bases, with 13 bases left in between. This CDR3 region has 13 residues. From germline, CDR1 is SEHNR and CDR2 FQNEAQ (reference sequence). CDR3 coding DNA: TGTGCCAGCAGCCAAGAATCGGATTCTGAAGCTTTCTTT. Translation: CASSQESDSEAFF.